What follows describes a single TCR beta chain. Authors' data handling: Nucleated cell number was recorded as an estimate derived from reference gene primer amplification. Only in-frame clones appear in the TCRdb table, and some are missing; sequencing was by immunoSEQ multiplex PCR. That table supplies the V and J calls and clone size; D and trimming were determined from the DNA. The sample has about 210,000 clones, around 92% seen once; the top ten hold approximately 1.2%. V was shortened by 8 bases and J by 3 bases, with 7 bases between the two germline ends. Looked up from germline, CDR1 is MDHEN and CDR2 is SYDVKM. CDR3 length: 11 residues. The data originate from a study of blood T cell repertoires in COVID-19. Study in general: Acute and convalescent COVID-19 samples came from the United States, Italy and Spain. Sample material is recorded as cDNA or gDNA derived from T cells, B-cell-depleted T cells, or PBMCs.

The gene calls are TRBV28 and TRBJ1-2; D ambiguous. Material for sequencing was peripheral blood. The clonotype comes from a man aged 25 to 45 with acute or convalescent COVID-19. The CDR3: CASLRDYGYTF. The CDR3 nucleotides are TGTGCCAGCTTGAGAGACTATGGCTACACCTTC.